Listed below are T cell receptor beta chains from one sample, sequenced in a study of identical twins. TCRdb independently ran MiXCR on the 5' RACE reads; one entry per CDR3 protein. Of about 520,000 distinct CDR3 sequences listed, roughly a fifth are singletons. This sample also belongs to another study, concerning T cells expressing NK-cell markers.

Sequenced material: CD4+ T cells sorted from blood. The receptors come from a woman in her late teens or twenties in good health. CDR3s include the opening cysteine and the closing phenylalanine or tryptophan. A D gene is named only where the DNA matches it firmly. Expanded clones are given a class, and other clones once, few, many or no size at all.

J	V	size	D	DNA	CDR3
TRBJ2-4	TRBV29-1	.	.	TGCAGCGTTGAAGATATAGGGACGGAAAACGGGCCGTCCAAAAACATTCAGTACTTC	CSVEDIGTENGPSKNIQYF
TRBJ1-6	TRBV20-1	few	.	TGCAGTGCTAGAGATAGCCGTTTCAATTCACCCCTCCACTTT	CSARDSRFNSPLHF
TRBJ2-2	TRBV10-2	.	TRBD2	TGCGCCAGCAGTGAGCTCAACGGGAGGCCGCCCGGGTTTTCCGGGGAGCTGTTTTTT	CASSELNGRPPGFSGELFF
TRBJ2-1	TRBV12-3/TRBV12-4	few	.	TGTGCCAGCACCATTATGACAGACAACAATGAGCAGTTCTTC	CASTIMTDNNEQFF
TRBJ1-1	TRBV5-4	few	.	TGTGCCAGCAGCTTGGACACTGCTGCTGAAGCTTTCTTT	CASSLDTAAEAFF
TRBJ1-1	TRBV7-2	.	TRBD1	TGTGCCAGCACCCGACAGGGTTTAGGGACTGAAGCTTTCTTT	CASTRQGLGTEAFF
TRBJ2-7	TRBV12-3/TRBV12-4	few	TRBD1	TGTGCCAGCAGTTTCCAGGGGGCTGGCCGCGAGCAGTACTTC	CASSFQGAGREQYF
TRBJ1-2	TRBV5-1	.	.	TGCGCCAGCAGCTTGCAGGGGCAGGATGGCTACACCTTC	CASSLQGQDGYTF
TRBJ2-7	TRBV20-1	few	TRBD2	TGCAGTGCTAGAGGGCGGGGGAGCTCCTACGAGCAGTACTTC	CSARGRGSSYEQYF
TRBJ1-1	TRBV6-6	.	.	TGTGCCAGCAGTTACTTGGGACGGGGGAACACTGAAGCTTTCTTT	CASSYLGRGNTEAFF
TRBJ1-2	TRBV12-3/TRBV12-4	.	.	TGTGCCAGCAGTTTAGGGGCCCGACAGGAAGACTATGGCTACACCTTC	CASSLGARQEDYGYTF
TRBJ2-1	TRBV30	.	.	TGTGCCTGGAGTGTTTTAGCAGAAGCCTACAATGAGCAGTTCTTC	CAWSVLAEAYNEQFF
TRBJ1-1	TRBV3-1	few	.	TGTGCCAGCAGCTTCAACGGGGTTGAAGCTTTCTTT	CASSFNGVEAFF
TRBJ1-2	TRBV5-1	few	.	TGCGCCAGCAGCTCAGGGCCTTTCGACTATGGCTACACCTTC	CASSSGPFDYGYTF
TRBJ2-7	TRBV9	few	TRBD2	TGTGCCAGCAGCGCCTCAGCCATAGCGGGGCCTTACGAGCAGTACTTC	CASSASAIAGPYEQYF
TRBJ2-1	TRBV6-5	few	.	TGTGCCAGCAGTTACCGCAGGTTCAATGAGCAGTTCTTC	CASSYRRFNEQFF
TRBJ2-1	TRBV20-1	few	.	TGCAGTGCTAGGGGGTACGGTGAGCAGTTCTTC	CSARGYGEQFF
TRBJ2-5	TRBV7-9	.	.	TGTGCCAGCAGCACCCGCGGGGGCGCCGAAGAGACCCAGTACTTC	CASSTRGGAEETQYF
TRBJ1-1	TRBV5-1	.	.	TGCGCCAGCAGCTTGGCCCCGCGAGACACTGAAGCTTTCTTT	CASSLAPRDTEAFF
TRBJ1-5	TRBV20-1	.	.	TGCAGTGCTAGAGGATCGAGCAATCAGCCCCAGCATTTT	CSARGSSNQPQHF
TRBJ2-3	TRBV15	.	.	TGTGCCACCAGCCGAACAAGACAGAGCACAGATACGCAGTATTTT	CATSRTRQSTDTQYF
TRBJ2-1	TRBV7-9	once	.	TGTGCCAGCAGCTTTTCCCTCCGACTAGGCTCGAATGAGCAGTTCTTC	CASSFSLRLGSNEQFF
TRBJ2-7	TRBV5-5	.	.	TGTGCCAGCAGCTTCCCGGGGTCTCCCTACGAGCAGTACTTC	CASSFPGSPYEQYF
TRBJ1-1	TRBV19	few	.	TGTGCCAGTAGCCGTTCGCGTATAATGAACACTGAAGCTTTCTTT	CASSRSRIMNTEAFF
TRBJ1-2	TRBV7-2	.	.	TGTGCCAGCAGCATTAGCCCGGGGGCGGGTGGCTACACCTTC	CASSISPGAGGYTF
TRBJ2-1	TRBV5-1	.	TRBD2	TGCGCCAGTCGACTAGCGGGAGCCGGAGGAGATGAGCAGTTCTTC	CASRLAGAGGDEQFF
TRBJ2-5	TRBV29-1	many	.	TGCAGCGTCGGCGGTAGTCTCCAAGAGACCCAGTACTTC	CSVGGSLQETQYF
TRBJ2-7	TRBV18	.	.	TGTGCCAGCTCACCGGGGGCAGGGGCCAACGAGCAGTACTTC	CASSPGAGANEQYF
TRBJ2-2	TRBV9	few	.	TGTGCCAGCAGCGACACCGGACTTCTCAACACCGGGGAGCTGTTTTTT	CASSDTGLLNTGELFF
TRBJ1-2	TRBV10-3	few	.	TGTGCCATCAGTACAGGGAGAGGGAACTATGGCTACACCTTC	CAISTGRGNYGYTF
TRBJ2-3	TRBV5-6	few	.	TGTGCCAGCAGCCCGGAGGGGCGCACAGATACGCAGTATTTT	CASSPEGRTDTQYF
TRBJ1-1	TRBV19	.	.	TGTGCCAGTAGTATTCCGGGGAAAATGGACACTGAAGCTTTCTTT	CASSIPGKMDTEAFF
TRBJ2-7	TRBV6-2/TRBV6-3	.	TRBD2	TGTGCCAGCAGTTACCGGGACTACTCCTACGAGCAGTACTTC	CASSYRDYSYEQYF
TRBJ2-7	TRBV18	few	TRBD1	TGTGCCAGCTCACCGGACAGGGCTGGGCAGTACTTC	CASSPDRAGQYF
TRBJ2-5	TRBV7-9	.	.	TGTGCCAGCAGCTTAATGGGTGTTACGTACTTC	CASSLMGVTYF
TRBJ1-2	TRBV7-9	once	TRBD1	TGTGCCAGCAGCCAACCCGGACAGGACTATGGCTACACCTTC	CASSQPGQDYGYTF
TRBJ1-6	TRBV20-1	.	.	TGCAGTGCTAGATGGACGGCGAGCTCCTATAATTCACCCCTCCACTTT	CSARWTASSYNSPLHF
TRBJ2-5	TRBV5-1	.	TRBD2	TGCGCCAGCAGCTTGGTTCTAGCGGGGGACCAAGAGACCCAGTACTTC	CASSLVLAGDQETQYF
TRBJ2-1	TRBV10-3	many	TRBD2	TGTGCCATCAGTGACGGGGGGAGCTCCTACAATGAGCAGTTCTTC	CAISDGGSSYNEQFF
TRBJ1-2	TRBV12-3/TRBV12-4	few	.	TGTGCCAGCAGAACCGCAGGCGCCTCCCGAAGCTACACCTTC	CASRTAGASRSYTF
TRBJ1-1	TRBV5-1	few	.	TGCGCCAGCAGCTTGGGACAGAAGAACACTGAAGCTTTCTTT	CASSLGQKNTEAFF
TRBJ2-7	TRBV5-1	.	.	TGCGCCAGCAGCTTGGAACTAGGCAACTACGAGGAGCAGTACTTC	CASSLELGNYEEQYF
TRBJ2-1	TRBV25-1	few	.	TGTGCCAGCAGTGACCTCCGGACTGGGGACAATGAGCAGTTCTTC	CASSDLRTGDNEQFF
TRBJ2-1	TRBV12-3/TRBV12-4	.	.	TGTGCCAGCAGTCTCGCCGGGACCAGAGGGGAGCAGTTCTTC	CASSLAGTRGEQFF
TRBJ2-3	TRBV19	.	.	TGTGCCAGTAGTCCAAACATGAGGGATACGCAGTATTTT	CASSPNMRDTQYF